The source of this TCR beta chain is a study of CD8 T cells in ankylosing spondylitis. This clonotype was observed a handful of times. Its antigen is unknown. Study results and caveats: Within ankylosing spondylitis blood, a TCR beta motif made up of eight or nine highly homologous variants appeared to be characteristic.

One entry per CDR3 protein, called by TCRdb with MiXCR from the 5' RACE reads. This sample has approximately 200,000 distinct CDR3 sequences, with 9.5% to 15% found just once. The receptor comes from a male donor with ankylosing spondylitis or in good health (not recorded which). Sequencing was performed on blood, either unsorted or a sorted T cell fraction (not recorded which).

The CDR3 DNA reads TGCGCCAGCAGCCAGGGGCCCGACAGGGGTGGATACAATGAGCAGTTCTTC. This codes for CASSQGPDRGGYNEQFF. V gene TRBV4-1 combines with J gene TRBJ2-1, with 8 bases lining up with TRBD1. V lost 3 bases, J lost 4 bases, and 11 bases stayed unmatched. Germline loops: CDR1 MGHRA, CDR2 YSYEKL. The CDR3 contains 17 residues.